This T cell receptor (beta chain) was sequenced for a study of PD-1 blockade in mismatch repair-deficient tumors. Some clones are missing from TCRdb's copy, which holds only in-frame ones; the method was immunoSEQ multiplex PCR. The sample records some 130,000 clones, almost 90% being singletons. V lost 7 bases and J 4 bases, leaving 14 bases between the germline ends. CDR3 length: 13 amino acids. Germline-derived CDR1 and CDR2 are SNHLY and FYNNEI. The sample here was peripheral blood, taken approximately 69 weeks after starting pembrolizumab. This sequence originates from an adult with mismatch repair-deficient cancer. The V call is TRBV2, the J call TRBJ2-7; D is perhaps TRBD2 (6 bases). The CDR3 DNA is TGTGCCAGCACCCGGGACTCCCAGTACGAGCAGTACTTC. Protein product: CASTRDSQYEQYF.